The 22 T cell receptor beta chains given below trace back to one sample, sequenced in a study of shared clonotypes between healthy human individuals. Only in-frame clones appear in the TCRdb table, and some are missing; sequencing was by immunoSEQ multiplex PCR. The data contain roughly 1,800,000 clones, about 95% of them singletons. CD8 cells regarded as naive lacked CD45RO, were positively chosen for CCR7, and omitted terminally differentiated effector memory CD45RA+ cells. Sequenced: naive CD8+ T cells sorted from blood. These receptors all come from a man aged 18 to 30 in good health.

This clone showed up just once. J is TRBJ2-1 and V is TRBV19, with D hard to call. Trimming removed 4 bases at V and 10 bases at J, with 14 bases between. CDR1 is LNHDA, CDR2 SQIVND, per germline (reference sequence). This CDR3 contains 13 residues. The CDR3 spells CASSKAPESEQFF. CDR3 coding DNA: TGTGCCAGTAGTAAAGCCCCTGAGTCCGAGCAGTTCTTC.

The chain uses TRBV10-1 and TRBJ2-3; D is ambiguous. The ends were cut back, 4 bases at V and 2 bases at J, with 7 bases in the middle. The CDR3 extends over 13 amino acids. Germline-derived CDR1 and CDR2 are WNHNN and SYGVQD (reference sequence). CDR3 nucleotide sequence: TGCGCCAGCAGTGTGCTCCCCACAGATACGCAGTATTTT. As protein: CASSVLPTDTQYF.

The chain is built from TRBV5-6 and TRBJ2-3; D call uncertain. The CDR3 has 15 amino acids. V was cut by 2 bases and J by 6 bases, with 16 bases left in between. Germline CDR1 SGHDT, CDR2 YYEEEE. The CDR3 nucleotides are TGTGCCAGCAGCTTACGTGACCATCACCCTGATACGCAGTATTTT. The encoded protein is CASSLRDHHPDTQYF.

The V gene is TRBV7-9, the J gene TRBJ2-2, with 10 bases matching TRBD1. Germline CDR1 is SEHNR and CDR2 is FQNEAQ (reference sequence). This CDR3 is built from 15 residues. Losses at the gene ends were 1 base for V and 10 bases for J; bases not matched to a gene: 6. Written as DNA, the CDR3 is TGTGCCAGCAGCTTAGGGGGACAGGGGAAAGAGGAGCTGTTTTTT. Protein product: CASSLGGQGKEELFF.

DNA of the CDR3: TGCGCCAGCAGCCAAGAAACAGGGGTTACAGATACGCAGTATTTT. Encoded protein: CASSQETGVTDTQYF. This rearrangement joins TRBV4-1 to TRBJ2-3; TRBD1 aligns across 7 bases. In germline, CDR1 is MGHRA, CDR2 YSYEKL. V was pared by 0 bases and J by 3 bases, with 3 bases of the junction left unmatched. The CDR3 is made up of 15 amino acids.

The chain carries TRBV28 and TRBJ2-3, with D tentatively TRBD2 (7 bases). The CDR3 sequence is 12 residues long. The V end was cut by 11 bases, the J end by 1 base, with 10 bases between. Germline V gene data show CDR1 as MDHEN and CDR2 as SYDVKM. The CDR3 region is CAGGGRTDTQYF. The CDR3 bases are TGTGCCGGGGGGGGCCGCACAGATACGCAGTATTTT.

The rearrangement links TRBV5-6 to TRBJ2-7; D remains ambiguous. The CDR3 is 12 residues long. The V and J ends lost 2 bases and 6 bases respectively, with 9 bases between them. The V gene's germline CDR1 is SGHDT and CDR2 YYEEEE. CDR3 amino acids: CASSFTATEQYF. Written as DNA, the CDR3 is TGTGCCAGCAGCTTTACAGCAACCGAGCAGTACTTC.

The chain employs TRBV27 and TRBJ2-7; maybe TRBD2 (7 bases). CDR1 MNHEY and CDR2 SMNVEV come from the germline V gene (reference sequence). V lost 3 bases and J 6 bases, leaving 12 bases between the germline ends. This CDR3 contains 13 residues. DNA of the CDR3: TGTGCCAGCAGTTTGGGGGGGGCTTTCGAGCAGTACTTC. Translated, it gives CASSLGGAFEQYF.

The chain couples TRBV19 to TRBJ2-7, with 9 bases matching TRBD1. This CDR3 spans 15 amino acids. The V and J ends lost 0 bases and 5 bases, in that order; junction bases with no gene match: 5. The germline CDR1 and CDR2 sequences are LNHDA and SQIVND (reference sequence). CDR3 nucleotide sequence: TGTGCCAGTAGTATAGATCGAGGGACAGGGAACGAGCAGTACTTC. This codes for CASSIDRGTGNEQYF.

V gene TRBV5-1 combines with J gene TRBJ2-3; tentative D call: TRBD2 (5 bases). V lost 2 bases to trimming and J lost 5 bases, with 18 bases between them. In germline, CDR1 is SGHRS, CDR2 YFSETQ. CDR3 size: 16 residues. The chain's CDR3 is CASSLYRPTAGDTQYF. As DNA, the CDR3 is TGCGCCAGCAGCTTATACAGACCCACCGCGGGAGATACGCAGTATTTT. Using reference TRBV5-1 and TRBJ2-3 for the parts outside the CDR3, the full variable domain is KAGVTQTPRYLIKTRGQQVTLSCSPISGHRSVSWYQQTPGQGLQFLFEYFSETQRNKGNFPGRFSGRQFSNSRSEMNVSTLELGDSALYLCASSLYRPTAGDTQYFGPGTRLTVL.

The chain uses TRBV5-8 and TRBJ1-1, with 11 positions matching TRBD1. The V and J ends lost 4 bases and 5 bases, in that order; junction bases with no gene match: 10. This CDR3 comprises 16 residues. Germline loops: CDR1 SGHTS, CDR2 YDEGEE. CDR3 sequence (DNA): TGTGCCAGCAGCCCCGGACAGGGGGCAATAGGGACTGAAGCTTTCTTT. Amino acids: CASSPGQGAIGTEAFF.

The chain employs TRBV19 and TRBJ2-7; 8 positions agree with TRBD2. Germline CDR1 LNHDA, CDR2 SQIVND (reference sequence). The CDR3 sequence is 16 residues long. J lost 2 bases, V lost 1 base, and 7 bases had no gene match. Written as DNA, the CDR3 is TGTGCCAGTAGTATAGCCATTAGCGGGACCACCTACGAGCAGTACTTC. Translation: CASSIAISGTTYEQYF.

This chain connects TRBV2 to TRBJ1-1, with D unresolved. Germline V gene sequence: CDR1 SNHLY, CDR2 FYNNEI. This CDR3 has 15 amino acids. Trimming stripped 2 bases from V and 2 bases from J, with 12 bases between. The CDR3 protein is CASSEHRFTNTEAFF. CDR3 DNA sequence: TGTGCCAGCAGTGAACATAGATTTACAAACACTGAAGCTTTCTTT.

The rearrangement joins TRBV5-1 to TRBJ1-1; D not certain. The germline gives CDR1 SGHRS, CDR2 YFSETQ. The CDR3 covers 14 residues. The V end was cut by 1 base, the J end by 0 bases, with 7 bases between. The CDR3 DNA is TGCGCCAGCAGCTTGCTAGGGATGAACACTGAAGCTTTCTTT. Protein sequence: CASSLLGMNTEAFF.

This chain connects TRBV6-5 to TRBJ1-6; no reliable D call. In germline, CDR1 is MNHEY, CDR2 SVGAGI. With 6 bases removed from V and 8 bases from J, the gap between germline ends came to 11 bases. CDR3 length equals 13 residues. CDR3 loop: CASSLGSYSPLHF. CDR3 DNA sequence: TGTGCCAGCAGCTTAGGGTCCTATTCACCCCTCCACTTT.

For this clone: This CDR3 is also generated by other DNA sequences in the sample. This rearrangement joins TRBV6-5 to TRBJ2-7; D perhaps matches TRBD1 (6 bases). Trimming shortened V by 6 bases and J by 1 base, and 10 bases separated the two germline ends. Germline V lookup: CDR1 MNHEY, CDR2 SVGAGI. The CDR3 contains 13 residues. The CDR3 coding sequence is TGTGCCAGCAGCTTACAGGGATCCTACGAGCAGTACTTC. This translates into CASSLQGSYEQYF.

V gene TRBV29-1 combines with J gene TRBJ1-2; perhaps TRBD1 as D (5 bases). Trimming cost V 7 bases and J 3 bases, with 12 bases left between them. This CDR3 spans 12 amino acids. Germline CDR1 is SQVTM and CDR2 is ANQGSEA. The CDR3 loop is CSAMGGDYGYTF. Here the CDR3 DNA reads TGCAGCGCCATGGGGGGGGACTATGGCTACACCTTC.

The rearrangement links TRBV7-2 to TRBJ2-7; no firm D call. Germline values: CDR1 SGHTA, CDR2 FQGNSA. Trimming shortened V by 5 bases and J by 0 bases, and 14 bases separated the two germline ends. This CDR3 spans 15 amino acids. In nucleotides, the CDR3 is TGTGCCAGCAGCCTTCGGTTCCATTTCTCCTACGAGCAGTACTTC. Translating it yields CASSLRFHFSYEQYF. The full variable domain, its missing parts supplied by reference TRBV7-2 and TRBJ2-7, is GAGVSQSPSNKVTEKGKDVELRCDPISGHTALYWYRQSLGQGLEFLIYFQGNSAPDKSGLPSDRFSAERTGGSVSTLTIQRTQQEDSAVYLCASSLRFHFSYEQYFGPGTRLTVT.

CDR3 DNA sequence: TGTGCCAGCAGTTTCGCGACAGGGAATGAAGCTTTCTTT. Translated, it gives CASSFATGNEAFF. The gene calls are TRBV27 and TRBJ1-1; TRBD1 aligns across 7 bases. Per the germline V gene, CDR1 is MNHEY and CDR2 is SMNVEV (reference sequence). With V trimmed by 3 bases and J by 7 bases, 5 bases remained unmatched. The CDR3 is 13 residues long.

This chain connects TRBV9 to TRBJ2-1; maybe TRBD2 (6 bases). The CDR3 totals 14 residues. The V end was cut by 0 bases, the J end by 10 bases, with 14 bases between. Germline CDR1 and CDR2: SGDLS and YYNGEE. DNA for the CDR3: TGTGCCAGCAGCGTAGCCGGGACTTACGACGAGCAGTTCTTC. It encodes CASSVAGTYDEQFF.

The chain carries TRBV5-4 and TRBJ2-7; D remains ambiguous. This CDR3 has 13 amino acids. With 1 base removed from V and 0 bases from J, the gap between germline ends came to 5 bases. CDR1 is SGHNT, CDR2 YYREEE, per germline (reference sequence). The chain's CDR3 is CASSLIYSYEQYF. The CDR3 DNA reads TGTGCCAGCAGCTTGATTTACTCCTACGAGCAGTACTTC.

This clone was counted once. V usage is TRBV5-1 and J usage is TRBJ1-1, with D perhaps matching TRBD1 (6 bases). V was clipped by 4 bases and J by 4 bases, with 14 bases between them. The CDR3 spans 14 residues. CDR1 and CDR2 from the germline V gene are SGHRS and YFSETQ. The CDR3 is CASSNSEGGTEAFF. In DNA, the CDR3 is TGCGCCAGCAGCAACTCTGAGGGGGGCACTGAAGCTTTCTTT.